This TCR beta chain derives from a study of metastatic and nonmetastatic thyroid tumors. As for the study in general: Repertoires were compared across blood and tumor or nodule tissue from malignant and benign thyroid patients. Study-level results: The study reportedly found significantly higher TCR beta diversity in malignant thyroid tumors than benign nodules, in blood and tumor.

Germline CDR1 reads SGHAT; CDR2 reads FQNNGV. This CDR3 spans 18 amino acids. The ends lost 5 bases at V and 3 bases at J; junction bases unmatched: 16. Original processing notes: Across clinicopathological groups, CDR3 differences served as the basis for building a distant-metastasis classifier for papillary thyroid cancer. TCRdb re-clonotyped the PCR reads via MiXCR. The V and J calls and clone size come from TCRdb's table, not from the authors' own analysis. The sample consists of approximately 44,000 clones, 28% of them appearing once. Among the patients, none had received any treatment before thyroid surgery. As regards this clone: What it binds is unknown.

The J gene is TRBJ2-3, the V gene TRBV11-2; TRBD2 matches at 8 bases. Material for sequencing was blood. The receptor was isolated from a male donor with papillary thyroid cancer or a benign thyroid nodule (not recorded which). Some clones in this sample may be carry-over from other donors' samples. CDR3 amino acids: CASSPRGGRGPVTDTQYF. CDR3 bases: TGTGCCAGCAGCCCCCGGGGGGGACGAGGCCCCGTGACAGATACGCAGTATTTT.